A single sample gave rise to the 30 T cell receptor beta chains below, sequenced in a study of T-cell reconstitution after alpha-beta-depleted transplantation in children. Preparation of the TCRbeta library used unique molecular identifiers. TCRdb itself ran the PCR reads through MiXCR, one entry per CDR3 protein. The sample includes roughly 500,000 distinct CDR3 sequences, 15% to 20% of them seen just once. Source: PBMCs from the stem cell graft donor, taken from the stem cell graft. These receptors were taken from a human donor who donated a stem cell graft to a child with acute lymphoblastic leukemia.

The rearrangement links TRBV19 to TRBJ2-7, with D perhaps TRBD1 or TRBD2 (5 bases each). The germline V and J ends were trimmed by 5 bases and 2 bases, with 13 bases remaining between them. This CDR3 region has 14 residues. Germline assignment: CDR1 LNHDA and CDR2 SQIVND (reference sequence). CDR3 residues: CASSLGRETYEQYF. CDR3 DNA sequence: TGTGCCAGTAGTCTCGGCAGGGAGACCTACGAGCAGTACTTC.

In this sample, this clonotype turned up a few times. V is TRBV27 and J is TRBJ1-1; perhaps TRBD1 as D (5 bases). Trimming took 5 bases from V and 1 from J, leaving 17 bases between them. CDR1 and CDR2 (germline): MNHEY, SMNVEV (reference sequence). The CDR3 has 16 amino acids. The CDR3 loop reads CASSPREGPSNTEAFF. For the CDR3, the DNA is TGTGCCAGCAGTCCCCGCGAGGGGCCCTCGAACACTGAAGCTTTCTTT.

This sequence joins TRBV6-5 and TRBJ1-2; D unclear. The CDR3 runs to 14 residues. The germline V and J ends were trimmed by 0 bases and 5 bases, with 10 bases remaining between them. The germline V gene encodes CDR1 MNHEY and CDR2 SVGAGI. The CDR3 region is CASSYSPVGYGYTF. In DNA, the CDR3 is TGTGCCAGCAGTTACTCGCCCGTCGGGTATGGCTACACCTTC.

This clonotype was seen more than once but under ten times. The V call is TRBV2, the J call TRBJ2-7; D might be TRBD1 or TRBD2, each matching 5 bases. CDR1 and CDR2 from the germline V gene are SNHLY and FYNNEI. CDR3 length equals 12 residues. The ends were cut back, 9 bases at V and 3 bases at J, with 12 bases in the middle. The chain's CDR3 is CARGTAGYEQYF. CDR3 nucleotides: TGTGCCAGGGGGACGGCCGGCTACGAGCAGTACTTC.

This clonotype was picked up a small number of times. The chain uses TRBV14 and TRBJ2-2; D is uncertain. The CDR3 has 12 amino acids. Trimming removed 4 bases from V and 6 bases from J, with 6 bases in between. Germline lookup yields CDR1 SGHDN and CDR2 FVKESK. The CDR3 DNA follows: TGTGCCAGCAGCCGCTGGTCCGGGGAGCTGTTTTTT. It encodes CASSRWSGELFF.

The chain joins TRBV5-1 to TRBJ2-7; D remains unclear. The V end lost 2 bases, the J end lost 1 base, and 4 bases lay between the germline ends. Germline CDR1 reads SGHRS; CDR2 reads YFSETQ. This CDR3 comprises 12 residues. For the CDR3, the DNA is TGCGCCAGCAGCTTTCGATCCTACGAGCAGTACTTC. The encoded protein is CASSFRSYEQYF.

Of note for this clonotype: A much larger clone differs by one base, so this may be a read error. This chain uses TRBV6-1 with TRBJ1-5; TRBD1 is a possible D gene (6 bases). Per germline, CDR1 MNHNS and CDR2 SASEGT. This CDR3 spans 14 amino acids. This chain's CDR3 is CATSPGQGSQPQHF. The CDR3 DNA follows: TGTGCCACCAGTCCGGGGCAGGGGAGTCAGCCCCAGCATTTT.

The gene calls are TRBV6-5 and TRBJ2-4; D ambiguous. The CDR3 is made up of 12 amino acids. Germline CDR1 MNHEY, CDR2 SVGAGI. The V end lost 4 bases, the J end lost 7 bases, and 8 bases lay between the germline ends. The CDR3 protein is CASSSRTNIQYF. CDR3 DNA: TGTGCCAGCAGTTCCAGGACGAACATTCAGTACTTC.

The V gene is TRBV12-3 or TRBV12-4, the J gene TRBJ2-5; 7 nucleotides agree with TRBD2. After removal of 5 bases from V and 5 bases from J, the junction contained 8 bases not matched to a gene. The CDR3 has 14 amino acids. The CDR3 DNA reads as TGTGCCAGCAGTCTAAATACGCGGGGGGAGACCCAGTACTTC. It yields the protein CASSLNTRGETQYF.

The gene calls are TRBV7-9 and TRBJ2-4, with 7 bases fitting TRBD1. This CDR3 spans 17 amino acids. Germline V gene sequence: CDR1 SEHNR, CDR2 FQNEAQ (reference sequence). J was trimmed by 1 base and V by 5 bases; bases with no gene match: 11. CDR3 DNA sequence: TGTGCCAGCAGCCCGGCTTACAGGGGAAAGGCCAAAAACATTCAGTACTTC. This gives the protein CASSPAYRGKAKNIQYF. Full variable domain (outside the CDR3, taken from reference TRBV7-9 and TRBJ2-4): DTGVSQNPRHKITKRGQNVTFRCDPISEHNRLYWYRQTLGQGPEFLTYFQNEAQLEKSRLLSDRFSAERPKGSFSTLEIQRTEQGDSAMYLCASSPAYRGKAKNIQYFGAGTRLSVL.

This clonotype was detected only a few times. The chain recombines TRBV20-1 with TRBJ1-3; D perhaps matches TRBD1 (5 bases). Looked up from germline, CDR1 is DFQATT and CDR2 is SNEGSKA (reference sequence). This CDR3 region has 20 residues. Trimming removed 6 bases from V and 4 bases from J, with 34 bases in between. This CDR3 reads CSAPEGCRGESSGVGNTIYF. The DNA for the CDR3 is TGCAGTGCGCCTGAGGGCTGTAGGGGCGAATCATCGGGTGTGGGAAACACCATATATTTT.

The CDR3 region is CASSPDLRYEQYF. The DNA of the CDR3 is TGTGCCAGCTCACCTGATTTACGCTACGAGCAGTACTTC. V is TRBV18 and J is TRBJ2-7; D is undetermined. The length of the CDR3 is 13 residues. CDR1 is KGHSH, CDR2 LQKENI, per germline. V shed 3 bases and J shed 3 bases, with 9 bases lying between them.

This clonotype was observed a few times. The chain joins TRBV5-1 to TRBJ2-5; 7 nucleotides agree with TRBD2. This CDR3 has 14 amino acids. Per germline, CDR1 SGHRS and CDR2 YFSETQ. Trimming cost V 4 bases and J 1 base; bases outside gene matches: 4. CDR3 in amino acids: CASSNGLGQETQYF. CDR3 coding DNA: TGCGCCAGCAGCAACGGACTAGGCCAAGAGACCCAGTACTTC.

The rearrangement joins TRBV7-3 to TRBJ2-2; D may be TRBD1 (6 bases). Germline CDR1 reads SGHTA; CDR2 reads FQGTGA. Trimming shortened V by 11 bases and J by 6 bases, and 10 bases separated the two germline ends. This CDR3 has 11 residues. CDR3 in DNA: TGTGCCCGAGGGGGAGCCGGGGAGCTGTTTTTT. Translated, it gives CARGGAGELFF.

V gene TRBV7-3 combines with J gene TRBJ2-3; no clear D gene. CDR1 is SGHTA, CDR2 FQGTGA, per germline. The CDR3 has 13 amino acids. Trimming removed 5 bases from V and 5 bases from J, with 11 bases in between. The CDR3 nucleotides read TGTGCCAGCAGCACCATAGATCTAGATACGCAGTATTTT. It codes for CASSTIDLDTQYF.

This clonotype has a handful of counts. Compared with germline, one end of the junction differs, possibly owing to a read error. This sequence joins TRBV29-1 and TRBJ2-6, with D possibly matching TRBD1 (5 bases). This CDR3 spans 13 amino acids. Germline V gives CDR1 SQVTM, CDR2 ANQGSEA. The CDR3 coding sequence is TGCAGCGTTGCTCGCTCTGGGGCCAACGGCCTGACTTTC. This translates into CSVARSGANGLTF.

This clonotype was seen a handful of times. V usage is TRBV9 and J usage is TRBJ1-2; 8 bases line up with TRBD1. The V gene's germline CDR1 is SGDLS and CDR2 YYNGEE. Trimming removed 3 bases from V and 4 bases from J; junction bases left unmatched: 8. This CDR3 has 15 amino acids. The CDR3 DNA follows: TGTGCCAGCAGCGCAGGGGGCGCCGCTACCTATGGCTACACCTTC. This codes for CASSAGGAATYGYTF.

The V gene is TRBV27, the J gene TRBJ2-3; a weak D match, TRBD1 (6 bases). In germline, CDR1 is MNHEY, CDR2 SMNVEV (reference sequence). The V and J ends lost 5 bases and 10 bases respectively, with 16 bases between them. The CDR3 spans 13 residues. The CDR3: CASSLSGQLAQYF. The DNA for the CDR3 is TGTGCCAGCAGTCTCTCTGGACAGTTGGCGCAGTATTTT.

A few counts support this clonotype. The gene calls are TRBV5-1 and TRBJ1-1, with D unclear. The CDR3 contains 12 residues. The germline gives CDR1 SGHRS, CDR2 YFSETQ. Trimming removed 3 bases from V and 8 bases from J, with 11 bases in between. The CDR3 DNA is TGCGCCAGCAGCTCGACTCGGGGAGAAGCTTTCTTT. The encoded protein is CASSSTRGEAFF.

This clonotype has more than one count but fewer than ten. V is TRBV6-5 and J is TRBJ1-1, with D possibly matching TRBD1 (6 bases). This CDR3 has 16 amino acids. The V and J ends lost 4 bases and 0 bases respectively, with 15 bases between them. The germline V gene encodes CDR1 MNHEY and CDR2 SVGAGI. The CDR3 sequence is CASSLDGQYMNTEAFF. The CDR3 DNA reads as TGTGCCAGCAGTTTGGACGGACAGTACATGAACACTGAAGCTTTCTTT.

This clonotype was counted ten times or more. The rearrangement joins TRBV12-3 or TRBV12-4 to TRBJ1-6; no reliable D call. Trimming took off 1 base at V and 10 bases at J, with 8 bases between the two ends. This CDR3 contains 13 residues. This chain's CDR3 is CASSLGVWSPLHF. The CDR3 nucleotides read TGTGCCAGCAGTTTAGGGGTATGGTCACCCCTCCACTTT.

The chain recombines TRBV7-3 with TRBJ2-2; 10 bases match TRBD2. The CDR3 length is 17 residues. Looked up from germline, CDR1 is SGHTA and CDR2 is FQGTGA. With 0 bases clipped from V and 7 bases from J, the junction kept 8 bases outside the gene matches. The CDR3 DNA reads as TGTGCCAGCAGCTTAACGTACCTAGCGGGAGCCAACGGGGAGCTGTTTTTT. Its translation is CASSLTYLAGANGELFF. Together with reference TRBV7-3 and TRBJ2-2, the CDR3 gives the full variable domain: GAGVSQTPSNKVTEKGKYVELRCDPISGHTALYWYRQSLGQGPEFLIYFQGTGAADDSGLPNDRFFAVRPEGSVSTLKIQRTERGDSAVYLCASSLTYLAGANGELFFGEGSRLTVL.

This clonotype was counted a few times. The genes are TRBV7-2 and TRBJ1-2; D might be TRBD1 (5 bases). The CDR3 length is 16 residues. CDR1 SGHTA and CDR2 FQGNSA come from the germline V gene. The V and J ends lost 2 bases and 7 bases respectively, with 20 bases between them. Here the CDR3 DNA reads TGTGCCAGCAGCTTATGGGGGAACAGTTTAAGAGGTGGCTACACCTTC. Translation: CASSLWGNSLRGGYTF.

J is TRBJ1-2 and V is TRBV7-9; D unresolved. Germline V gene sequence: CDR1 SEHNR, CDR2 FQNEAQ (reference sequence). This CDR3 region has 14 residues. V dropped 4 bases and J dropped 8 bases, with 17 bases sitting between them. The CDR3 reads CASSYSFSLGGYTF. The CDR3, as DNA: TGTGCCAGCAGCTACAGTTTCTCGCTAGGGGGCTACACCTTC.

The chain carries TRBV29-1 and TRBJ2-1, with D tentatively TRBD2 (5 bases). The CDR3 is 14 amino acids. The V and J ends lost 6 bases and 8 bases respectively, with 20 bases between them. Germline lookup yields CDR1 SQVTM and CDR2 ANQGSEA. The CDR3 loop is CSVGVGNPTYEQFF. The CDR3 nucleotides read TGCAGCGTCGGGGTCGGGAACCCAACTTATGAGCAGTTCTTC.

The J gene is TRBJ2-1, the V gene TRBV5-1; 11 nucleotides line up with TRBD2. Germline CDR1 and CDR2: SGHRS and YFSETQ. With 7 bases clipped from V and 6 bases from J, the junction kept 9 bases outside the gene matches. This CDR3 contains 15 residues. This CDR3 is CASRPTSGASNEQFF. CDR3 bases: TGCGCCAGCCGGCCGACTAGCGGGGCCTCCAATGAGCAGTTCTTC.

This clonotype was recorded many times. V gene TRBV19 combines with J gene TRBJ2-7; the match to TRBD2 covers 14 bases. Trimming took 5 bases from V and 2 from J; bases not matched to a gene: 5. The CDR3 spans 16 residues. Germline V CDR1 and CDR2: LNHDA, SQIVND (reference sequence). This CDR3 is CASSLGLAGGTYEQYF. CDR3 coding DNA: TGTGCCAGTAGTCTAGGACTAGCGGGAGGTACCTACGAGCAGTACTTC.

There are a few counts of this clonotype. The rearrangement uses TRBV2 and TRBJ2-7; no clear D. This CDR3 is 14 amino acids long. Trimming shortened V by 7 bases and J by 4 bases, and 17 bases separated the two germline ends. From germline, CDR1 is SNHLY and CDR2 FYNNEI. CDR3 DNA sequence: TGTGCCAGCAAGCCACCCCCTAACGCGTACGAGCAGTACTTC. As protein: CASKPPPNAYEQYF.

This clonotype has only a few counts. CDR3 in DNA: TGTGCCATCAGTGAGTGGGTTTTTCTCCGTTCAGATACGCAGTATTTT. This gives the protein CAISEWVFLRSDTQYF. The rearrangement uses TRBV10-3 and TRBJ2-3; D gene unclear. CDR3 length: 16 residues. The germline V gene encodes CDR1 ENHRY and CDR2 SYGVKD. Trimming took 1 base from V and 4 from J, leaving 15 bases between them.

The CDR3 DNA sequence: TGTGCCAGCAGTCCCCCTACAGGAATCGAGCAGTTCTTC. Protein sequence: CASSPPTGIEQFF. The J gene is TRBJ2-1, the V gene TRBV6-1, with D possibly matching TRBD1 (5 bases). This CDR3 has 13 amino acids. V lost 5 bases to trimming and J lost 10 bases, with 15 bases between them. CDR1 is MNHNS, CDR2 SASEGT, per germline.